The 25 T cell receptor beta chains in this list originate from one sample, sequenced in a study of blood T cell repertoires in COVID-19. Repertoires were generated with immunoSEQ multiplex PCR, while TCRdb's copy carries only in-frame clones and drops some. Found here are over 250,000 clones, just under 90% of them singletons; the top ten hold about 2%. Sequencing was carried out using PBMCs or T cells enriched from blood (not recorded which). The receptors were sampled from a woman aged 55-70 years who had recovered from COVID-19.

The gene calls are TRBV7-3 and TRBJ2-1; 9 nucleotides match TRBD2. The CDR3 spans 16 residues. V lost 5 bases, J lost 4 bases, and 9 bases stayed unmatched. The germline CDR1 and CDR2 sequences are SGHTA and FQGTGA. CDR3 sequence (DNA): TGTGCCAGCAGCCGAGATAGCGGGGGCCCATACAATGAGCAGTTCTTC. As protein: CASSRDSGGPYNEQFF.

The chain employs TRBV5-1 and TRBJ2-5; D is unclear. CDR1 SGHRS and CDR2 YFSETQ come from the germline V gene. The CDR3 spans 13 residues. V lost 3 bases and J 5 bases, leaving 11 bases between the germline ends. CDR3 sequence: CASSSALRETQYF. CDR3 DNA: TGCGCCAGCAGCTCTGCCCTACGGGAGACCCAGTACTTC.

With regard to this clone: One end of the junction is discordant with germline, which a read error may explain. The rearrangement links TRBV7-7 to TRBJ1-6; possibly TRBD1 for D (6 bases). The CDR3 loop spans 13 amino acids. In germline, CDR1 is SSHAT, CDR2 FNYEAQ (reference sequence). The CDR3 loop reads CASSLNRVSPLHF. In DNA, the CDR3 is TGTGCTAGCAGCTTGAACAGGGTATCACCCCTCCACTTT.

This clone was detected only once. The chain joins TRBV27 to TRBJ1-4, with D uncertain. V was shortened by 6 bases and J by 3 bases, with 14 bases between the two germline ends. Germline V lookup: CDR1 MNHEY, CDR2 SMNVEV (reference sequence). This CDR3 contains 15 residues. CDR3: CASRAFSGPNEKLFF. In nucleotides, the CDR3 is TGTGCCAGCAGGGCCTTTAGTGGGCCTAATGAAAAACTGTTTTTT. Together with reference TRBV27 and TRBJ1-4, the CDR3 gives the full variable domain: EAQVTQNPRYLITVTGKKLTVTCSQNMNHEYMSWYRQDPGLGLRQIYYSMNVEVTDKGDVPEGYKVSRKEKRNFPLILESPSPNQTSLYFCASRAFSGPNEKLFFGSGTQLSVL.

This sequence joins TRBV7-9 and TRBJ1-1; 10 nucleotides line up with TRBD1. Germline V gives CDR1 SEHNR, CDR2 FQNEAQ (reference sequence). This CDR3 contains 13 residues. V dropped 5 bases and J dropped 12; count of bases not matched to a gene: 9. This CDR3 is CASSPTGGRESFF. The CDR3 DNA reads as TGTGCCAGCAGCCCGACAGGGGGCCGGGAATCTTTCTTT.

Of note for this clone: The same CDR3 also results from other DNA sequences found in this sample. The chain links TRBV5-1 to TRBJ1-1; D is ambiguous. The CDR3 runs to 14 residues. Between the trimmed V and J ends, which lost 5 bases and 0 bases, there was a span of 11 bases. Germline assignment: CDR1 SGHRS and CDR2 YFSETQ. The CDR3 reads CASSLDTLNTEAFF. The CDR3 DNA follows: TGCGCCAGCAGTCTCGACACACTGAACACTGAAGCTTTCTTT.

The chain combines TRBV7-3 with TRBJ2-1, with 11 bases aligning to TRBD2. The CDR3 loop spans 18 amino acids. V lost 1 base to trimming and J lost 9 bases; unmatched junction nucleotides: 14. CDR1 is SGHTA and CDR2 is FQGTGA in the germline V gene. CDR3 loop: CASSLRLAGTTGGGEQFF. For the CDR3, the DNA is TGTGCCAGCAGCTTAAGACTAGCGGGGACCACTGGTGGAGGTGAGCAGTTCTTC.

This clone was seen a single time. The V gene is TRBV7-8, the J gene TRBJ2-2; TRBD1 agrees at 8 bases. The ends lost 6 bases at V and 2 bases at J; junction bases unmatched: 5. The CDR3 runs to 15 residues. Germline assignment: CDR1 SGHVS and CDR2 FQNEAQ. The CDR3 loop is CASRDRGKNTGELFF. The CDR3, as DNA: TGTGCCAGCAGAGACAGGGGAAAAAACACCGGGGAGCTGTTTTTT.

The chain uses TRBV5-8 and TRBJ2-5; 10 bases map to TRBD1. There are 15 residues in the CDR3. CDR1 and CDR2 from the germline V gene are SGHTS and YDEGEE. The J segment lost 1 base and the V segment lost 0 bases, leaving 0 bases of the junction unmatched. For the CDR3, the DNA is TGTGCCAGCAGCTTGGGGACAGGGGGCCAAGAGACCCAGTACTTC. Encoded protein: CASSLGTGGQETQYF.

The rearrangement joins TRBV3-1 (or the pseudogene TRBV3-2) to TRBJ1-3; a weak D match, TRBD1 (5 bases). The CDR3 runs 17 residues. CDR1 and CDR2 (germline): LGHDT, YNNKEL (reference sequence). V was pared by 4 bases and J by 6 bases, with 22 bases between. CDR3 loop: CASSPLGAGGIENTIYF. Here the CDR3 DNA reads TGTGCCAGCAGCCCCCTCGGGGCGGGGGGTATTGAAAACACCATATATTTT.

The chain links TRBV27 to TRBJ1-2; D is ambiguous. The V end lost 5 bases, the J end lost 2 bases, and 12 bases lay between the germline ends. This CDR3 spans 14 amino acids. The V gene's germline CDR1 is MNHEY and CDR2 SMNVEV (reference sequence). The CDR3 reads CASSRDWANYGYTF. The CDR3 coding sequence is TGTGCCAGCAGTCGAGATTGGGCGAACTATGGCTACACCTTC.

The CDR3 region is CASSIVLGAGYTF. CDR3 nucleotides: TGTGCCAGTAGTATAGTTTTGGGGGCTGGCTACACCTTC. The V and J genes are TRBV19 and TRBJ1-2; TRBD1 is a possible D gene (6 bases). Germline V gene data show CDR1 as LNHDA and CDR2 as SQIVND (reference sequence). Trimming removed 1 base from V and 7 bases from J, with 10 bases in between. The length of the CDR3 is 13 residues.

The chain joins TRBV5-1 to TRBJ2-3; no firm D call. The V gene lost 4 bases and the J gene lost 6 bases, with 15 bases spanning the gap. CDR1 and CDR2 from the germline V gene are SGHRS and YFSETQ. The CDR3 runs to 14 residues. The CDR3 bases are TGCGCCAGCAGCCCAAACATAAATGTCGATACGCAGTATTTT. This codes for CASSPNINVDTQYF.

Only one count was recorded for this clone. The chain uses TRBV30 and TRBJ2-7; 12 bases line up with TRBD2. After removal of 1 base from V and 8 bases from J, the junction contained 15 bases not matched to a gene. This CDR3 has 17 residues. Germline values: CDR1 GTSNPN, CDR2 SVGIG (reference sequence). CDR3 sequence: CAWSAWGLAGGSGQQYF. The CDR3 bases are TGTGCCTGGAGTGCCTGGGGGCTAGCGGGAGGGTCGGGCCAGCAGTACTTC.

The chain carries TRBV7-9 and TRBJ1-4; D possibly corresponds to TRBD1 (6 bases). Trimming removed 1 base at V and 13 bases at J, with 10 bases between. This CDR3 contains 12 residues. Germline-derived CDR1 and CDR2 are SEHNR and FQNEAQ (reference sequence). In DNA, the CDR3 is TGTGCCAGCAGCTTAGTTGCAGGGGTACTGTTTTTT. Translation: CASSLVAGVLFF.

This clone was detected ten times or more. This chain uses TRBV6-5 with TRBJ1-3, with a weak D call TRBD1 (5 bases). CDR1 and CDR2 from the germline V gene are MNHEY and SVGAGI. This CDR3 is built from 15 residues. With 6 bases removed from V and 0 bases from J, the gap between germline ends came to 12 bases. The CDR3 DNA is TGTGCCAGCAGGCGGGACCGGAGCTCTGGAAACACCATATATTTT. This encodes CASRRDRSSGNTIYF.

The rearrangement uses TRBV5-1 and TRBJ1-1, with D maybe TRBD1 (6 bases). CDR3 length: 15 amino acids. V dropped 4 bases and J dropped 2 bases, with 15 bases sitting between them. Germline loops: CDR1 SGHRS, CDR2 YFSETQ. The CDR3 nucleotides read TGCGCCAGCAGCGGGGGACCACAGGGAAACACTGAAGCTTTCTTT. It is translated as CASSGGPQGNTEAFF.

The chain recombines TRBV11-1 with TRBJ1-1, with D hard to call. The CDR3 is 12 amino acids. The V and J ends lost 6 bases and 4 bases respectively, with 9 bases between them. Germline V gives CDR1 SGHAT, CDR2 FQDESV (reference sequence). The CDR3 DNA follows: TGTGCCAGCAGAGAGCTTGTCACTGAAGCTTTCTTT. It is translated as CASRELVTEAFF.

The CDR3 is CASSLSTGGIGTGGYTF. CDR3 bases: TGCGCCAGCAGCTTGTCGACAGGGGGTATAGGAACGGGTGGCTACACCTTC. The gene calls are TRBV5-1 and TRBJ1-2, with 9 positions matching TRBD1. Trimming took 1 base from V and 7 from J; bases not matched to a gene: 14. The CDR3 extends over 17 amino acids. The germline gives CDR1 SGHRS, CDR2 YFSETQ. Variable domain in full (rest from reference TRBV5-1 and TRBJ1-2): KAGVTQTPRYLIKTRGQQVTLSCSPISGHRSVSWYQQTPGQGLQFLFEYFSETQRNKGNFPGRFSGRQFSNSRSEMNVSTLELGDSALYLCASSLSTGGIGTGGYTFGSGTRLTVV.

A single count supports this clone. The CDR3 nucleotides read TGTGCCAGCAGCTTAGTCTCCCAAGAGACCCAGTACTTC. Its protein is CASSLVSQETQYF. The chain has TRBV7-8 and TRBJ2-5; D gene uncertain. CDR1 and CDR2 from the germline V gene are SGHVS and FQNEAQ. The CDR3 consists of 13 residues. V lost 1 base and J 1 base, leaving 4 bases between the germline ends.

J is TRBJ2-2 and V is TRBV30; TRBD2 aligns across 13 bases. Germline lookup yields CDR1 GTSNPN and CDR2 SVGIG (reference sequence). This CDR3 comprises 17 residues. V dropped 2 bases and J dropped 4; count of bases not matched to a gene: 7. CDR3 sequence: CAWSPGTSGAFTGELFF. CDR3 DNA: TGTGCCTGGAGTCCAGGGACTAGCGGGGCCTTCACCGGGGAGCTGTTTTTT.

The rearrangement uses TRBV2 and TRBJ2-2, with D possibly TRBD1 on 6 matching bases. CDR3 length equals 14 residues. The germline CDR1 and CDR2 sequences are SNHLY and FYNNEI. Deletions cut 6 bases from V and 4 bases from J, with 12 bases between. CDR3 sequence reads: CASRRGGLTGELFF. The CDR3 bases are TGTGCCAGCAGAAGAGGGGGTCTCACCGGGGAGCTGTTTTTT.

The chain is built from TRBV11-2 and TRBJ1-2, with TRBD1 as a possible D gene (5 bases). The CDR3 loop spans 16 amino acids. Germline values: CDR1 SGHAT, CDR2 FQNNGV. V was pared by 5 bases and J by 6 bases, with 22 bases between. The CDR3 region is CASSKQVTRIPDGYTF. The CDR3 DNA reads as TGTGCCAGCAGCAAACAGGTTACCCGCATTCCCGATGGCTACACCTTC.

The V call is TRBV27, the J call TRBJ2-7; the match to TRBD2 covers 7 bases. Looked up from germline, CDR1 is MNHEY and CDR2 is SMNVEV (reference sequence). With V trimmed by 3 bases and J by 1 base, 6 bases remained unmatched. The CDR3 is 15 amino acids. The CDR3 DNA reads TGTGCCAGCAGTTTTTCGGGAGGCCCGTCCTACGAGCAGTACTTC. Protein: CASSFSGGPSYEQYF.

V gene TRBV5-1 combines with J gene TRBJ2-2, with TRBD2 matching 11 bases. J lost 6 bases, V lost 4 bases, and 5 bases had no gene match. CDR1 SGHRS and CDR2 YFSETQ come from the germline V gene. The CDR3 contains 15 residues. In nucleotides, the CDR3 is TGCGCCAGCAGCCAACTAGCGGGAGAGGCCGGGGAGCTGTTTTTT. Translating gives CASSQLAGEAGELFF. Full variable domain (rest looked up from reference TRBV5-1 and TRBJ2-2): KAGVTQTPRYLIKTRGQQVTLSCSPISGHRSVSWYQQTPGQGLQFLFEYFSETQRNKGNFPGRFSGRQFSNSRSEMNVSTLELGDSALYLCASSQLAGEAGELFFGEGSRLTVL.